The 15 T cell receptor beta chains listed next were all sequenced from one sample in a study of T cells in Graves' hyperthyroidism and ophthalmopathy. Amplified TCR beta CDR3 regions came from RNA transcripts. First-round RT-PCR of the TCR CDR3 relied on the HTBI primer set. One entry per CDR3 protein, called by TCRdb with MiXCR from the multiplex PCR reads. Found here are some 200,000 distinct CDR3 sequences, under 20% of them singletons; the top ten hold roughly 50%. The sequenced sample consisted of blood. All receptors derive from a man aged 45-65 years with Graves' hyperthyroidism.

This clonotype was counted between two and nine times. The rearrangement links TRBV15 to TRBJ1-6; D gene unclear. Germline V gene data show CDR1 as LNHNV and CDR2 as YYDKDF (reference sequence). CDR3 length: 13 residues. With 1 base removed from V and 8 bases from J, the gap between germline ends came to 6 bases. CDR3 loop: CATSRGGHSPLHF. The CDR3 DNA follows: TGTGCCACCAGCAGAGGAGGGCATTCACCCCTCCACTTT.

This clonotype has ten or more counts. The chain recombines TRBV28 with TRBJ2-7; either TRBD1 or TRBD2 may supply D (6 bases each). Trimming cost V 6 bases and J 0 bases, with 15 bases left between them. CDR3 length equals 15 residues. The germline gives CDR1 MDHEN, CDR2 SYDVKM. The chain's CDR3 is CASRIGGGSSYEQYF. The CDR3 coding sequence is TGTGCCAGCAGAATCGGAGGGGGGAGCTCCTACGAGCAGTACTTC.

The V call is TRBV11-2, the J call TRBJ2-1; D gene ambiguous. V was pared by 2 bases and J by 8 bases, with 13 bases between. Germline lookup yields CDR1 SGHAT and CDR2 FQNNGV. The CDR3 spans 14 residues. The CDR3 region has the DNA TGTGCCAGCAGCTTATGGGTTAGCCCCTATGAGCAGTTCTTC. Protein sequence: CASSLWVSPYEQFF.

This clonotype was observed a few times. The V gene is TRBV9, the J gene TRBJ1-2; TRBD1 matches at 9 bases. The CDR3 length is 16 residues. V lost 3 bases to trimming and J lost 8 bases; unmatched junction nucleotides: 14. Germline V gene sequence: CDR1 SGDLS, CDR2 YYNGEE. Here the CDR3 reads CASSAIKGQGSGGYTF. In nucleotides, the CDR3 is TGTGCCAGCAGCGCCATTAAGGGACAGGGAAGTGGAGGCTACACCTTC.

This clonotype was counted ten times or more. CDR3 DNA sequence: TGTGCCAGCAGCCAGCCTAGGACTAGCGGGAGGGCAGATACGCAGTATTTT. Protein product: CASSQPRTSGRADTQYF. This sequence joins TRBV3-1 and TRBJ2-3; 15 bases agree with TRBD2. CDR3 length: 17 amino acids. Germline CDR1 and CDR2: LGHDT and YNNKEL (reference sequence). After removal of 3 bases from V and 4 bases from J, the junction contained 5 bases not matched to a gene.

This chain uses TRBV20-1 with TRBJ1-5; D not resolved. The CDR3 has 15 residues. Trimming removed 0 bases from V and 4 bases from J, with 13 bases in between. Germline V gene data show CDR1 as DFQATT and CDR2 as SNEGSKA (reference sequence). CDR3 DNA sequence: TGCAGTGCTAGAGACCGACGGGGATGGAATCAGCCCCAGCATTTT. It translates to CSARDRRGWNQPQHF.

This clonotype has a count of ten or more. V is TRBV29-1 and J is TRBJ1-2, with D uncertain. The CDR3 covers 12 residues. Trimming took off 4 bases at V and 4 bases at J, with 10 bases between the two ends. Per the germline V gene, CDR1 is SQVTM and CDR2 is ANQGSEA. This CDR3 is CSVVSTSYGYTF. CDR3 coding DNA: TGCAGCGTTGTTTCTACTTCCTATGGCTACACCTTC.

CDR3 in DNA: TGTGCCAGTAGTATGGGTTCGGGCTACGAGCAGTACTTC. It encodes CASSMGSGYEQYF. This chain connects TRBV19 to TRBJ2-7; no definite D call. V lost 3 bases, J lost 3 bases, and 9 bases lay in between. The CDR3 has 13 residues. Germline assignment: CDR1 LNHDA and CDR2 SQIVND (reference sequence).

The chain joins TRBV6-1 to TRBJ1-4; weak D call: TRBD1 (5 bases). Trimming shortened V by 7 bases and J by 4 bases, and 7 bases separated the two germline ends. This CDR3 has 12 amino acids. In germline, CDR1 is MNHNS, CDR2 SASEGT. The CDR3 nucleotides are TGTGCCAGCATAGGGGATAATGAAAAACTGTTTTTT. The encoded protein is CASIGDNEKLFF.

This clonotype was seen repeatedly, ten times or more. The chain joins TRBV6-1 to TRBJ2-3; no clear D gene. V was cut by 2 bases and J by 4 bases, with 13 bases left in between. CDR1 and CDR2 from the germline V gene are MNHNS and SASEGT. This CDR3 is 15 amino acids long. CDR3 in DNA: TGTGCCAGCAGTGAATGGAATCGAGAGGCAGATACGCAGTATTTT. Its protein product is CASSEWNREADTQYF.

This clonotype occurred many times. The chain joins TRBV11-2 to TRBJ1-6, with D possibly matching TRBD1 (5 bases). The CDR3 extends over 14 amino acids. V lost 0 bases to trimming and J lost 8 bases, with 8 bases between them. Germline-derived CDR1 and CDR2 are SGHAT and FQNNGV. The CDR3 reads CASSLEGVYSPLHF. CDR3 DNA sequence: TGTGCCAGCAGCTTAGAGGGGGTGTATTCACCCCTCCACTTT.

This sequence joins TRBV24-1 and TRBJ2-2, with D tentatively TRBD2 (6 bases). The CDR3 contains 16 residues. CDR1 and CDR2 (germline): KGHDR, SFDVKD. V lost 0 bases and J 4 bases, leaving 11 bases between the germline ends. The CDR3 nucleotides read TGTGCCACCAGTGATTTGGGGGTTAGCGGCACCGGGGAGCTGTTTTTT. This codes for CATSDLGVSGTGELFF.

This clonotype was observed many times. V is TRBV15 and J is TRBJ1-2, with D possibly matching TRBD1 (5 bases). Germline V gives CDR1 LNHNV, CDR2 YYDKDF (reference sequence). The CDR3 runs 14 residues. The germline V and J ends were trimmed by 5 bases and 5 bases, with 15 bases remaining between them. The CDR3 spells CATSQPGLTYGYTF. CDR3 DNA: TGTGCCACCAGCCAACCGGGACTGACATATGGCTACACCTTC.

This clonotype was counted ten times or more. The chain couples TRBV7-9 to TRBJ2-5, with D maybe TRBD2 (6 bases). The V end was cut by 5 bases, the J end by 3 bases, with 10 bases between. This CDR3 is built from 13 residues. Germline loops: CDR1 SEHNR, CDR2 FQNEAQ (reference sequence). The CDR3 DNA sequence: TGTGCCAGCAGCGGAGGGGCGGAAGAGACCCAGTACTTC. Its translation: CASSGGAEETQYF.

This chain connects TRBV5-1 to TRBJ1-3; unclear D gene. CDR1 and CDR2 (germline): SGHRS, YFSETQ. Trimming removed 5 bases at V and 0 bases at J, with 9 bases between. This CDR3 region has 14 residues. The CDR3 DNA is TGCGCCAGCAGACGGGCCATCTCTGGAAACACCATATATTTT. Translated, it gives CASRRAISGNTIYF.